This T cell receptor beta chain was recorded in a study of T cells in Graves' hyperthyroidism and ophthalmopathy. Template material for amplifying TCR beta CDR3 regions consisted of RNA transcripts. The study used the HTBI primer set for a first-round RT-PCR of the TCR CDR3. TCRdb ran MiXCR on the multiplex PCR reads and lists one entry per CDR3 protein. The sample has tens of thousands of distinct CDR3 sequences, 49% seen once. V was cut by 4 bases and J by 3 bases, with 15 bases left in between. The CDR3 is 14 amino acids. Per the germline V gene, CDR1 is DFQATT and CDR2 is SNEGSKA (reference sequence). This clonotype was observed once. Stable disease denoted Graves' hyperthyroidism without ophthalmopathy progression within 18 months. With a duration under 2 months, the hyperthyroidism was newly diagnosed in patients aged 18 to 65. Lactation, pregnancy, other autoimmune disease or uncontrolled infection excluded patients. Diagnostic decisions used clinical symptoms, serum thyroxine and TRAb, thyroid ultrasound and orbital computed tomography.

Sequencing was performed on peripheral blood or thyroid tissue (not recorded which). The chain couples TRBV20-1 to TRBJ1-1, with D tentatively TRBD1 (5 bases). This TCR was recovered from a woman aged 50 to 65 with Graves' hyperthyroidism. Written as DNA, the CDR3 is TGCAGTGCTAAATGGGACGGGGGGGACACTGAAGCTTTCTTT. This sequence encodes CSAKWDGGDTEAFF.